What follows is one T cell receptor beta chain and its context. Germline V gene sequence: CDR1 SGHTA, CDR2 FQGNSA. The CDR3 contains 13 residues. V dropped 1 base and J dropped 4 bases, with 7 bases sitting between them. This record comes from a study of blood T cell repertoires in COVID-19. Overall study: Both acute and convalescent COVID-19 samples were obtained from the United States, Italy and Spain. T cells, B-cell-depleted T cells, or PBMCs provided the cDNA or gDNA that served as material.

Original data processing: Researchers report that nucleated cell counts were estimated from reference gene primer amplification. Assay: immunoSEQ multiplex PCR; the TCRdb copy retains only in-frame clones and omits some. From that table come the V and J calls and clone size; the DNA was used to work out D and trimming. The sample has under 250,000 clones, around 82% seen once. This TCR derives from a woman aged 60-75 years with acute or convalescent COVID-19. V and J are TRBV7-2 and TRBJ1-2; tentatively, D is TRBD1 (5 bases). The sample was peripheral blood. The CDR3 sequence is CASSLGQFYGYTF. The CDR3 region has the DNA TGTGCCAGCAGCTTAGGACAGTTCTATGGCTACACCTTC.